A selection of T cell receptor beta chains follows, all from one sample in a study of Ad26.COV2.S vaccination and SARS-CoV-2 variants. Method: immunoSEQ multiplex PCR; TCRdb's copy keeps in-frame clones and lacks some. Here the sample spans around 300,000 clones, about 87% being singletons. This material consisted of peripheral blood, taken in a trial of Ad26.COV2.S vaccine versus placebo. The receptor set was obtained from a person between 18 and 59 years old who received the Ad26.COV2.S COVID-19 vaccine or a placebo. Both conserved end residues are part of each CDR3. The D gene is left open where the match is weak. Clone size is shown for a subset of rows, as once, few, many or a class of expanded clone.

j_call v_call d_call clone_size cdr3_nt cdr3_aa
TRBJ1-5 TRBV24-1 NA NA TGTGCCACTCAAGGCGGCGTCAATCAGCCCCAGCATTTT CATQGGVNQPQHF
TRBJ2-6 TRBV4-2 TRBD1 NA TGTGCCAGCAGCCATCCCCTAACCCCGGGACAGGGGGCAATTGGGGCCAACGTCCTGACTTTC CASSHPLTPGQGAIGANVLTF
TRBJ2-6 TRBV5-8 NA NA TGTGCCAGCAGCTTGTTGGGACGGACCTCTGGGGCCAACGTCCTGACTTTC CASSLLGRTSGANVLTF
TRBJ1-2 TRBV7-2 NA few TGTTTTATCGAGGAGGCCTATGGCTACACCTTC CFIEEAYGYTF
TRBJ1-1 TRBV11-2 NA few TGTGCCAGCACCCATTACCCGGGAATAAACACTGAAGCTTTCTTT CASTHYPGINTEAFF
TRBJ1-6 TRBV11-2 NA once TGTGCCAGCAGCTACCAGACAAATTCACCCCTCCACTTT CASSYQTNSPLHF
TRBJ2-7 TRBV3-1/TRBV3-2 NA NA TGTGCCAGCAGCCAAGATTTCAGACAAGGTTCCTACGAGCAGTACTTC CASSQDFRQGSYEQYF
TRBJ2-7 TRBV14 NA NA TGTGCCAGCAGCCTCTACTCCAACTCCTACGAGCAGTACTTC CASSLYSNSYEQYF
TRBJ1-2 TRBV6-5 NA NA TGTGCCAGCAGTCCGGGACAAGTTGGCTACACCTTC CASSPGQVGYTF
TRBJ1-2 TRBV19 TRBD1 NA TGTGCCACATGGGACAGCCAGGTTGGCTATGGCTACACCTTC CATWDSQVGYGYTF
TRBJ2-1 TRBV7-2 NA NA TGTGCCAGCAGCTCCTGGGGGGGCGCCTACAATGAGCAGTTCTTC CASSSWGGAYNEQFF
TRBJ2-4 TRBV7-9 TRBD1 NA TGTGCCAGCAGCTTAGTTGGGACAGGAAACATTCAGTACTTC CASSLVGTGNIQYF
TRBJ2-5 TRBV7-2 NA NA TGTGCCAGCAGCTTAACTTTCGCCGAGACCCAGTACTTC CASSLTFAETQYF
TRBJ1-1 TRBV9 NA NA TGTGCCAGCAGCGTAGCTTGGGAAAACAGGGTAGAAGCTTTCTTT CASSVAWENRVEAFF
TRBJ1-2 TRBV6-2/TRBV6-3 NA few TGTGCCAGCAGCCCTCCCGGCGGGTCGTCCGGGGGTGGCTACACCTTC CASSPPGGSSGGGYTF
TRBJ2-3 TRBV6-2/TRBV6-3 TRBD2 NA TGTGCCAGCAGTTCCACACCACTAGCGGAAAGGCAGTATTTT CASSSTPLAERQYF
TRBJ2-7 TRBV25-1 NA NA TGTGCCAGCAGTGAACCCGCGGGTGGGCAGTACTTC CASSEPAGGQYF
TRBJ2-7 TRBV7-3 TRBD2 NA TGTGCCAGCAGCCGGGGGGACGGACACTACGAGCAGTACTTC CASSRGDGHYEQYF
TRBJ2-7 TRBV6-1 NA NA TGTGCCAGCAGTGAGCAGGGTCCCTACGAGCAGTACTTC CASSEQGPYEQYF
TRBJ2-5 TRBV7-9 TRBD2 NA TGTGCCACCCCGTACGCCCGGGCTAGCGGGACGTTCGAGACCCAGTACTTC CATPYARASGTFETQYF
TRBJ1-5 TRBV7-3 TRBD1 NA TGTGCCAGCAGCCAGGGACAGGGTCGCAATCAGCCCCAGCATTTT CASSQGQGRNQPQHF
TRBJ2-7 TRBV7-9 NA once TGTGCCAGCAGCTCATCACAGGGCTACGAGCAGTACTTC CASSSSQGYEQYF
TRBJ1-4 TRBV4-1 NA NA TGCGCCAGCAGCAAACCCGGACTGCGAGTGTTTTTT CASSKPGLRVFF
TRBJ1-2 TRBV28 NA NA TGTGCCAGCAGTTTACGGAGCGACGGCTACACCTTC CASSLRSDGYTF
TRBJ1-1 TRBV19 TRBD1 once TGTGCCAGTATGACAGGGATGAACACTGAAGCTTTCTTT CASMTGMNTEAFF
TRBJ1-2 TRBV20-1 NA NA TGCAGTACCCCCGAGATCTATGGCTACACCTTC CSTPEIYGYTF
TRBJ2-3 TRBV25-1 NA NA TGTGCCAGCAAGAAATTGGGGGCAACAGATACGCAGTATTTT CASKKLGATDTQYF